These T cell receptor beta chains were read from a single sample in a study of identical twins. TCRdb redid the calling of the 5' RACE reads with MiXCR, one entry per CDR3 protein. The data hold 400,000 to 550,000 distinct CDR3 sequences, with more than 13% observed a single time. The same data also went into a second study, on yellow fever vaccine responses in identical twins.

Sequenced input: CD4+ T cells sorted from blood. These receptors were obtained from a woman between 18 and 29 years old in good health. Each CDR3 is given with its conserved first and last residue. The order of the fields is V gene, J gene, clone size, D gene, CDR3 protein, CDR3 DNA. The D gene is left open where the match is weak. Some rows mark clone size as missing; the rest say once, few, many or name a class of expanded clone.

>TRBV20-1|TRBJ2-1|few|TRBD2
CSARDSSGRGNEQFF
TGCAGTGCTAGAGATTCCAGCGGGAGGGGGAATGAGCAGTTCTTC
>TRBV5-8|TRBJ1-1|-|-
CASSDRSRVGTEAFF
TGTGCCAGCAGCGACAGGTCTCGGGTTGGCACTGAAGCTTTCTTT
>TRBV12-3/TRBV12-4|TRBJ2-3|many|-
CASSSSRQDTQYF
TGTGCCAGCAGTTCCTCCCGACAGGATACGCAGTATTTT
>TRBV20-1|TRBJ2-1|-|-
CSARPLLDEQFF
TGCAGTGCTCGCCCCCTCTTGGATGAGCAGTTCTTC
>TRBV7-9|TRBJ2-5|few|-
CASSIASGTPETQYF
TGTGCCAGCAGCATAGCCTCCGGGACACCAGAGACCCAGTACTTC
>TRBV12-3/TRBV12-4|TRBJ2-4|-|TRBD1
CASAWGTGNNIQYF
TGTGCCAGCGCCTGGGGGACAGGAAACAACATTCAGTACTTC
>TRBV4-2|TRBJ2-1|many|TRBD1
CASSQDVYRGSYNEQFF
TGTGCCAGCAGCCAAGATGTCTACAGGGGTTCCTACAATGAGCAGTTCTTC
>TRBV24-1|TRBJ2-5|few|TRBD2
CATSAVGGWGETQYF
TGTGCCACCAGTGCGGTCGGGGGGTGGGGAGAGACCCAGTACTTC
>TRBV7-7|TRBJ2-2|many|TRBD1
CASSPGQGNTGELFF
TGTGCTAGCAGCCCGGGACAGGGGAACACCGGGGAGCTGTTTTTT
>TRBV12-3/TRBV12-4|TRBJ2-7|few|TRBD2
CASRGPGGRQYEQYF
TGTGCCAGCAGGGGTCCGGGCGGGAGACAGTACGAGCAGTACTTC
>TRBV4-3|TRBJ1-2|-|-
CRKETCEDGYTF
TGCCGAAAAGAAACTTGTGAGGATGGCTACACCTTC
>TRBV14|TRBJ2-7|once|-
CASSQEQILTYEQYF
TGTGCCAGCAGCCAAGAGCAGATTTTAACCTACGAGCAGTACTTC
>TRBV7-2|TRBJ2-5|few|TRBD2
CASSARLAGIETQYF
TGTGCCAGCAGCGCAAGACTAGCGGGGATAGAGACCCAGTACTTC
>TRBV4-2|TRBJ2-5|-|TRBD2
CASSMGTSGPQETQYF
TGTGCCAGCAGTATGGGAACTAGCGGGCCACAAGAGACCCAGTACTTC
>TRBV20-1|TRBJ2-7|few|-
CSARGPFYEQYF
TGCAGTGCTAGAGGACCGTTCTACGAGCAGTACTTC
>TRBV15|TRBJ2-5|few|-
CATSRVQGETQYF
TGTGCCACCAGCAGAGTTCAGGGAGAGACCCAGTACTTC
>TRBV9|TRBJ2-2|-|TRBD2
CASSVVSGVAGELFF
TGTGCCAGCAGCGTAGTCAGCGGGGTCGCCGGGGAGCTGTTTTTT
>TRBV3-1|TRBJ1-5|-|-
CASSQREGANQPQHF
TGTGCCAGCAGCCAGCGGGAGGGTGCGAACCAGCCCCAGCATTTT
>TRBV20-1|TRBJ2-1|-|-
CSARDEGTPSYNEQFF
TGCAGTGCTAGAGATGAAGGGACCCCCTCCTACAATGAGCAGTTCTTC
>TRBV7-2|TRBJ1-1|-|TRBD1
CASSLGDRGMNTEAFF
TGTGCCAGCAGCCTAGGGGACAGGGGAATGAACACTGAAGCTTTCTTT
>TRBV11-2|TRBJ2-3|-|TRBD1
CASSLDSRGRGTDTQYF
TGTGCCAGCAGCTTAGATTCTAGGGGGCGGGGCACAGATACGCAGTATTTT
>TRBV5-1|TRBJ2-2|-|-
CASSMRDSNTGELFF
TGCGCCAGCAGCATGCGGGACAGCAACACCGGGGAGCTGTTTTTT
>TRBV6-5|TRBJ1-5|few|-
CASSYSWGEQPQHF
TGTGCCAGCAGTTACTCCTGGGGTGAGCAGCCCCAGCATTTT
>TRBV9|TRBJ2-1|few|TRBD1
CASSVVGQNHEQFF
TGTGCCAGCAGCGTAGTGGGACAGAACCATGAGCAGTTCTTC
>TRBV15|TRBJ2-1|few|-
CATSIQKGTGLSYNEQFF
TGTGCCACCAGCATCCAGAAGGGCACAGGGCTCTCCTACAATGAGCAGTTCTTC
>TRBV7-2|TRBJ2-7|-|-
CASSPRRAGSYEQYF
TGTGCCAGCAGCCCCCGCAGAGCAGGGTCCTACGAGCAGTACTTC
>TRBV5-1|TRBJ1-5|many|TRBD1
CASSPDRGNQPQHF
TGCGCCAGCAGCCCGGACAGGGGCAATCAGCCCCAGCATTTT
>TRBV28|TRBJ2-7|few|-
CASSPPRAGSISEQYF
TGTGCCAGCAGTCCCCCTCGGGCGGGAAGTATTTCTGAGCAGTACTTC
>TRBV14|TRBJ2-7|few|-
CASSRDERGEQYF
TGTGCCAGCAGCCGGGACGAAAGAGGGGAGCAGTACTTC
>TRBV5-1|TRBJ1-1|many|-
CASSLGFTGGEAFF
TGCGCCAGCAGCTTGGGGTTTACGGGGGGTGAAGCTTTCTTT
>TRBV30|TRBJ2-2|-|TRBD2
CAWRTRAGGSGELFF
TGTGCCTGGAGGACTAGAGCGGGAGGTTCCGGGGAGCTGTTTTTT
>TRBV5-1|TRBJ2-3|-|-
CASSPDWSDTQYF
TGCGCCAGCAGCCCCGACTGGTCGGATACGCAGTATTTT
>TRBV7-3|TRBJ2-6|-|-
CASSRPSVALRGPGANVLTF
TGTGCCAGCAGCCGACCCTCCGTGGCCCTTAGGGGACCGGGGGCCAACGTCCTGACTTTC
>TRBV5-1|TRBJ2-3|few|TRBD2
CASSLRIAGGQSDTQYF
TGCGCCAGCAGCTTGAGGATAGCGGGGGGGCAGTCAGATACGCAGTATTTT
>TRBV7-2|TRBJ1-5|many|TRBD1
CASSPGGSQPQHF
TGTGCCAGCAGCCCAGGGGGTTCTCAGCCCCAGCATTTT
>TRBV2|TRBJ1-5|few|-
CASLSSGGPQHF
TGTGCCAGCTTATCCTCGGGGGGGCCCCAGCATTTT
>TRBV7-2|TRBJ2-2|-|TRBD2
CASSLRKAGENTGELFF
TGTGCCAGCAGCTTAAGGAAGGCGGGAGAGAACACCGGGGAGCTGTTTTTT
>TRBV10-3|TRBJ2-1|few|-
CAISGNRVGDNEQFF
TGTGCCATCAGTGGAAACAGGGTGGGAGACAATGAGCAGTTCTTC
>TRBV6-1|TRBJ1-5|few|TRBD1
CASSQTSQGTQPQHF
TGTGCCAGCAGTCAAACATCACAGGGGACTCAGCCCCAGCATTTT
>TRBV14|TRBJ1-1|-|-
CASSQEKRF
TGTGCCAGCAGCCAAGAGAAAAGATTC
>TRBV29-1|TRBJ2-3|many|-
CSVEHGTDTQYF
TGCAGCGTTGAGCACGGGACAGATACGCAGTATTTT
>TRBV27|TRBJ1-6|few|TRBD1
CASSTSYRGGSPLHF
TGTGCCAGCAGTACCTCGTACAGGGGAGGTTCACCCCTCCACTTT
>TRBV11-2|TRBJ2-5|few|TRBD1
CASSLRDRGDVGKQETQYF
TGTGCCAGCAGCCTCCGGGACAGGGGCGACGTCGGTAAACAAGAGACCCAGTACTTC
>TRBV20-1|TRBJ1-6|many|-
CSAGRASYNSPLHF
TGCAGTGCTGGAAGGGCGAGTTATAATTCACCCCTCCACTTT
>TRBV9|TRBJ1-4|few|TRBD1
CASSVGGQGASEKLFF
TGTGCCAGCAGCGTAGGAGGACAGGGGGCAAGTGAAAAACTGTTTTTT
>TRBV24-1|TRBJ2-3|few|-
CATSDPDPPRTAGIPDTQYF
TGTGCCACCAGTGATCCCGACCCCCCCAGGACAGCGGGCATTCCAGATACGCAGTATTTT
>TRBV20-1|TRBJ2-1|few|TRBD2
CSARVISSGSSYNEQFF
TGCAGTGCTAGGGTGATATCTAGCGGGAGCTCCTACAATGAGCAGTTCTTC
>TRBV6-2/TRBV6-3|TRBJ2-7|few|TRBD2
CASSGLAAPGQYF
TGTGCCAGCAGCGGACTAGCGGCCCCCGGGCAGTACTTC
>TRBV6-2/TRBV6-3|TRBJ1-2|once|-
CASSYRQAQNGYTF
TGTGCCAGCAGTTACCGACAGGCGCAAAATGGCTACACCTTC
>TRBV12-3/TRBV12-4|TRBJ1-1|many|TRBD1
CASSPRQGRNTEAFF
TGTGCCAGCAGTCCCCGACAGGGCCGGAACACTGAAGCTTTCTTT
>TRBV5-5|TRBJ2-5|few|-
CASSLEGRTQETQYF
TGTGCCAGCAGCCTGGAGGGGCGTACCCAAGAGACCCAGTACTTC